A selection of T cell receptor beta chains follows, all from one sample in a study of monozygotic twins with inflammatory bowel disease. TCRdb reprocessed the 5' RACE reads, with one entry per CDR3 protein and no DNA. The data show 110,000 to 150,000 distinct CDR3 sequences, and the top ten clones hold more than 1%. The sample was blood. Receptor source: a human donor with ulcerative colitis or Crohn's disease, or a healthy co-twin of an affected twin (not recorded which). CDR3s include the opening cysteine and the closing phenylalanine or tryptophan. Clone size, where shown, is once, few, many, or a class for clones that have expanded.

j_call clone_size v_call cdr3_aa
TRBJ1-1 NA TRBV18 CASSPTGGRDTEAFF
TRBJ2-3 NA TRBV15 CATSSGTGISDTQYF
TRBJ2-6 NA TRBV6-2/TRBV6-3 CASSYKLAEQTQLSGANVLTF
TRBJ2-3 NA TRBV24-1 CATSDSGRQADTQYF
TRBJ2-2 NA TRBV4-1 CASSPLQTTGELFF
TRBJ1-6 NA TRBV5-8 CASSLVLQNSPLHF
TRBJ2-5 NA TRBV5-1 CASSRQSNQETQYF
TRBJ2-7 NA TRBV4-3 CASSQETNRGYSDLTYEQYF
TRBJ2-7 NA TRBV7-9 CASSLGPTSYEQYF
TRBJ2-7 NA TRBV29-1 CSVTERWREQYF
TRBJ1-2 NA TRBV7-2 CASSFRDYGYTF
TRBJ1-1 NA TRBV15 CATSSRENTEAFF
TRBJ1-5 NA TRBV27 CASSFNGALAQHF
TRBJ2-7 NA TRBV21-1 CASSGRTKILQGLRTYEQYF
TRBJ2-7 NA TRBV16 CASSQSGAIAGGGYEQYF
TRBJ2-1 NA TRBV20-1 CSARLAGGPYNEQFF
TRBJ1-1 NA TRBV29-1 CSVERAGGFTEAFF
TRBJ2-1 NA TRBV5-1 CASSLSGNEQFF
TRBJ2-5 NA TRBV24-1 CATSDRSPTAAETQYF
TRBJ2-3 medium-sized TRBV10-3 CAISEGQDTDTQYF
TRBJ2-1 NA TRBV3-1 CASSQPRLAGVIEQFF
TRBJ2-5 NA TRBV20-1 CSAGGLHQETQYF
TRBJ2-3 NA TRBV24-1 CATSDWSQRDTQYF
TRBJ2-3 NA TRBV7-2 CASSLTPLDTQYF
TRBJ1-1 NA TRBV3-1 CASSQDGMSWNTEAFF
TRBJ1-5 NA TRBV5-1 CASSLIGNQPQHF
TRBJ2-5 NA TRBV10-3 CAISDEFQETQYF
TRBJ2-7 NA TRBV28 CASRGGYRYEQYF
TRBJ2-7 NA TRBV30 CAWSVMWLAGNSYEQYF
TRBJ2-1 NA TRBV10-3 CAISQLDGGFGLEQFF
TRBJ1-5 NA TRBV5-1 CASSLASKPLGQPQHF
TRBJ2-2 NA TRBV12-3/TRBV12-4 CASSLGLWTGDTGELFF
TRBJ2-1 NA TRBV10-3 CAINPGQGLYNEQFF
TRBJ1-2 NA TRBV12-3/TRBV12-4 CASGQGQVIYGYTF
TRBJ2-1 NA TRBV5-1 CASSSQRDSGMYEQFF
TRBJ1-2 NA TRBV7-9 CASSLPGGKYGYTF
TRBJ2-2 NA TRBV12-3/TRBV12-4 CASSSTGNTGELFF
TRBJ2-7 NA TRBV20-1 CSARADTYYEQYF
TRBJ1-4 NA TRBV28 CASRPPGGNEKLFF
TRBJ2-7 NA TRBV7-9 CASTSGQGPYEQYF
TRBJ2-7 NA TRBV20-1 CSARRAGREYEQYF
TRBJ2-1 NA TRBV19 CASSIAGVYNQQFF
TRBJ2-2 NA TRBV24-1 CATSDPEGGIDTGELFF
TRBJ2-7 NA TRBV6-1 CASRVDPVGYEQYF
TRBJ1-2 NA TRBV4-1 CASSKQGFNYGYTF
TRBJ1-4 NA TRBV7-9 CAFRDRNNEKLFF
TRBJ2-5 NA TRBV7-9 CASSSWVVAEAQETQYF
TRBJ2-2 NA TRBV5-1 CASVTGFANTGELFF
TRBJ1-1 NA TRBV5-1 CASGSGQPNTEAFF